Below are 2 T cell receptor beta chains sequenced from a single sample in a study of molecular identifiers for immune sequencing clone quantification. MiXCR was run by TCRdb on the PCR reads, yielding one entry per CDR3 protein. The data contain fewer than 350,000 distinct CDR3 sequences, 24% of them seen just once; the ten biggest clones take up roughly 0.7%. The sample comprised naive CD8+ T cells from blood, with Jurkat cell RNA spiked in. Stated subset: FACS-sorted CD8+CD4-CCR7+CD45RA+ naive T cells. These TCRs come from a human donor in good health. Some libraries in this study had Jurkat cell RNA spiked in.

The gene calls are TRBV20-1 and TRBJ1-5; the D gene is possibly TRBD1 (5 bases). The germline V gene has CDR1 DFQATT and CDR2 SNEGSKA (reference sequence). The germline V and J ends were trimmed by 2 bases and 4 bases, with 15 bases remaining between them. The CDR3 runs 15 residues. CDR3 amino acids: CSARRNEPGNQPQHF. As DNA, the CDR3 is TGCAGTGCTAGACGAAATGAACCAGGGAATCAGCCCCAGCATTTT.

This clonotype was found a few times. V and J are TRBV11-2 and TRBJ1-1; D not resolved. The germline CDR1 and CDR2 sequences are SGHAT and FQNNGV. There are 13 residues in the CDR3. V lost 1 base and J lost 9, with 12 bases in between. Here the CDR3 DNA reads TGTGCCAGCAGCTTAGTAACGGTACCTCAAGCTTTCTTT. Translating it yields CASSLVTVPQAFF.